This passage covers 8 T cell receptor beta chains from one sample sequenced in a study of monozygotic twins with inflammatory bowel disease. Each CDR3 protein gets one entry in TCRdb, which reprocessed the 5' RACE reads and gives no DNA. This sample's table reports fewer than 550,000 distinct CDR3 sequences. The sequencing input was blood. The origin of the receptors is a human donor with ulcerative colitis or Crohn's disease, or a healthy co-twin of an affected twin (not recorded which).

J is TRBJ2-1 and V is TRBV18. The CDR3 is 13 residues long. CDR1 and CDR2 (germline): KGHSH, LQKENI. The CDR3 spells CASSPTSKNEQFF.

The chain combines TRBV10-3 with TRBJ1-1. CDR1 is ENHRY, CDR2 SYGVKD, per germline. The CDR3 is made up of 14 amino acids. CDR3 sequence reads: CAISEREVGTEAFF.

The gene calls are TRBV6-1 and TRBJ2-6; as DNA is missing, the TRBD1 call by TCRdb cannot be tested. Germline V lookup: CDR1 MNHNS, CDR2 SASEGT. The CDR3 extends over 16 amino acids. The CDR3: CAIPLVTGVGANVLTF.

V is TRBV6-1 and J is TRBJ2-7. The germline CDR1 and CDR2 sequences are MNHNS and SASEGT. The CDR3 length is 11 residues. The CDR3 protein is CASSAVWEQYF.

The chain links TRBV2 to TRBJ2-5; the D call of TRBD1 rests on TCRdb alone, since no DNA is present to check it. Germline V gene lookup returns CDR1 SNHLY and CDR2 FYNNEI. The CDR3 is 13 amino acids. The CDR3 here is CASSERHRETQYF.

V usage is TRBV11-3 and J usage is TRBJ2-1; TCRdb's assignment of TRBD2 cannot be checked, as there is no DNA. The CDR3 runs to 16 residues. From germline, CDR1 is SGHNT and CDR2 YENEEA. The chain's CDR3 is CASSSAGTNSYNEQFF.

The rearrangement joins TRBV12-3 or TRBV12-4 to TRBJ2-1; TCRdb names TRBD2, which stays unverified in the absence of DNA. The CDR3 is made up of 16 amino acids. CDR3: CASSGVLAGSYNEQFF.

The CDR3 loop is CASSGRLAGIYNEQFF. V usage is TRBV11-2 and J usage is TRBJ2-1; checking the TCRdb D call of TRBD2 is not possible without DNA. The CDR3 runs to 16 residues. Germline CDR1 is SGHAT and CDR2 is FQNNGV.